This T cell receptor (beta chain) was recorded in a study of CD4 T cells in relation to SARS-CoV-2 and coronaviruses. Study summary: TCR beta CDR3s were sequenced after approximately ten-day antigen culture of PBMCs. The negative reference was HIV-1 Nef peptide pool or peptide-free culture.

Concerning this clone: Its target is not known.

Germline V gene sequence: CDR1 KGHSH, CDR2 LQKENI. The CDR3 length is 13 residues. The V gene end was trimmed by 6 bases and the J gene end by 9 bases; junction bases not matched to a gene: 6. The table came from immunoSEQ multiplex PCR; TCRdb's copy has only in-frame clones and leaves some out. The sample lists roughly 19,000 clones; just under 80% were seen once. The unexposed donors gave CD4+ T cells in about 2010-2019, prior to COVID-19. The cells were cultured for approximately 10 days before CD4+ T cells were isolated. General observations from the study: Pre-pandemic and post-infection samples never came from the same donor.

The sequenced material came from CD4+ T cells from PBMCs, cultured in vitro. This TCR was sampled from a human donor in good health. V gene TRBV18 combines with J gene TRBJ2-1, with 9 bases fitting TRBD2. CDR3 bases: TGTGCCAGCTCCCAGGGGACTAGCCGTGAGCAGTTCTTC. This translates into CASSQGTSREQFF.